Below are 19 T cell receptor beta chains sequenced from a single sample in a study of immune aging and cytomegalovirus after organ transplant. BD Rhapsody targeted mRNA and AbSeq chemistry was used for microwell cell capture and library preparation. TCRdb processed the single-cell sequencing reads anew with MiXCR; each CDR3 protein has one entry. Here the sample spans tens of thousands of distinct CDR3 sequences, approximately 40% being singletons. What these receptors recognize is not known. Time point in this sample: five sample-tagged time points from pre-transplant (day -1) to day 368 post-transplant, pooled. This material consisted of CMV peptide-activated CD4+ and CD8+ T cells sorted from blood, taken at five time points, pooled. Subset: sorted CD8+CD137+ and CD4+CD154+ T cells after 12 h CMV IE-1 peptide stimulation. The receptors stem from a female donor who had a heart transplant and CMV viremia.

This clonotype appeared many times. V usage is TRBV3-1 and J usage is TRBJ2-1; 10 positions agree with TRBD2. The CDR3 loop spans 17 amino acids. V gave up 1 base and J gave up 8 bases; unmatched junction bases: 11. Germline assignment: CDR1 LGHDT and CDR2 YNNKEL (reference sequence). DNA for the CDR3: TGTGCCAGCAGCCAAGGGGTTAGCGGGAGGTTCATAGATGAGCAGTTCTTC. Protein: CASSQGVSGRFIDEQFF.

This clonotype is labeled medium-sized. The gene calls are TRBV5-1 and TRBJ2-1, with 9 bases lining up with TRBD2. The CDR3 spans 14 residues. The germline CDR1 and CDR2 sequences are SGHRS and YFSETQ. V was pared by 4 bases and J by 6 bases, with 5 bases of the junction left unmatched. The CDR3 protein is CASSRMTSGNEQFF. The CDR3 nucleotides are TGCGCCAGCAGCCGAATGACTAGCGGCAATGAGCAGTTCTTC.

With regard to this clonotype: The CDR3 carries no conserved terminal phenylalanine or tryptophan, so it likely arises from a read error. V is TRBV6-6 and J is TRBJ2-2, with D possibly TRBD1 on 5 matching bases. Germline V gene sequence: CDR1 MNHNY, CDR2 SVGAGI (reference sequence). The CDR3 totals 15 residues. V was clipped by 6 bases and J by 7 bases, with 18 bases between them. Here the CDR3 reads CASSIIGALGGELFL. The CDR3 DNA reads as TGTGCCAGCAGCATTATAGGGGCCCTAGGCGGGGAGCTGTTTCTT.

The V gene is TRBV5-1, the J gene TRBJ1-2; 8 nucleotides agree with TRBD1. Germline CDR1 reads SGHRS; CDR2 reads YFSETQ. Germline trimming cut 5 bases from V and 3 bases from J; bases unmatched to any gene: 9. The CDR3 extends over 15 amino acids. The CDR3 here is CASRRDRPSDYGYTF. The CDR3 region has the DNA TGCGCCAGCAGACGGGACAGGCCCTCTGACTATGGCTACACCTTC.

On this clonotype itself: Germline is not matched at one junction end, which may reflect a read error. The rearrangement joins TRBV3-1 to TRBJ2-7; 8 bases agree with TRBD2. The CDR3 contains 13 residues. Germline loops: CDR1 LGHDT, CDR2 YNNKEL (reference sequence). Here the CDR3 DNA reads TGTGCCAGCAGCAAGCGGGGGCCCTACGTGCAGTACTTC. Residues: CASSKRGPYVQYF.

This clonotype has at least ten counts. V is TRBV29-1 and J is TRBJ2-3; D is perhaps TRBD2 (5 bases). V lost 3 bases, J lost 3 bases, and 16 bases lay in between. The CDR3 extends over 15 amino acids. CDR1 is SQVTM and CDR2 is ANQGSEA in the germline V gene. CDR3 region: CSVDVGETTTDTQYF. The CDR3 DNA is TGCAGCGTTGATGTGGGAGAAACCACTACAGATACGCAGTATTTT.

This chain links TRBV28 with TRBJ2-7; D is unclear. This CDR3 region has 11 residues. The V end was cut by 5 bases, the J end by 3 bases, with 5 bases between. Germline assignment: CDR1 MDHEN and CDR2 SYDVKM. In nucleotides, the CDR3 is TGTGCCAGCAGTGCCTACTACGAGCAGTACTTC. This sequence encodes CASSAYYEQYF.

The chain couples TRBV6-1 to TRBJ2-6; D might be TRBD2 (5 bases). V lost 11 bases and J 0 bases, leaving 14 bases between the germline ends. The CDR3 consists of 15 residues. Germline V gene data show CDR1 as MNHNS and CDR2 as SASEGT. The CDR3 coding sequence is TGTGCCTCCGGACTTACCAGCTCTGGGGCCAACGTCCTGACTTTC. Translating it yields CASGLTSSGANVLTF.

This clonotype has a count of ten or more. The chain joins TRBV5-4 to TRBJ2-2; 7 bases map to TRBD2. Germline assignment: CDR1 SGHNT and CDR2 YYREEE (reference sequence). The CDR3 length is 16 residues. J gave up 1 base and V 4 bases, and 7 bases lay outside the gene matches. The CDR3 loop reads CASSRGASGNTGELFF. The DNA of the CDR3 is TGTGCCAGCAGCCGTGGGGCTAGCGGGAACACCGGGGAGCTGTTTTTT.

This clonotype appeared a few times. This rearrangement joins TRBV2 to TRBJ1-2, with 7 bases matching TRBD1. V gave up 2 bases and J gave up 5 bases; unmatched junction bases: 8. The CDR3 covers 15 residues. Germline V gives CDR1 SNHLY, CDR2 FYNNEI. CDR3 coding DNA: TGTGCCAGCAGTGAATATGGGACAGCTAGATATGGCTACACCTTC. Translation: CASSEYGTARYGYTF.

Turning to this clonotype: At one boundary the junction diverges from the germline segment, which might be a read error. The chain carries TRBV3-1 and TRBJ1-5; D unresolved. The CDR3 totals 14 residues. The germline V gene has CDR1 LGHDT and CDR2 YNNKEL (reference sequence). CDR3 region: CASSQDWSNQPQRF. The CDR3 DNA sequence: TGTGCCAGCAGCCAGGATTGGAGTAATCAGCCCCAGCGTTTT.

V and J are TRBV15 and TRBJ1-1; D may be TRBD1 (5 bases). CDR1 is LNHNV and CDR2 is YYDKDF in the germline V gene (reference sequence). The CDR3 has 12 residues. V lost 5 bases and J lost 3, with 7 bases in between. CDR3 protein: CATSGADTEAFF. CDR3 in DNA: TGTGCCACCAGCGGGGCGGACACTGAAGCTTTCTTT. Supplemented by reference TRBV15 and TRBJ1-1, the full variable domain reads DAMVIQNPRYQVTQFGKPVTLSCSQTLNHNVMYWYQQKSSQAPKLLFHYYDKDFNNEADTPDNFQSRRPNTSFCFLDIRSPGLGDTAMYLCATSGADTEAFFGQGTRLTVV.

The table lists this clonotype with many counts. The chain is built from TRBV24-1 and TRBJ2-1, with TRBD1 identical over 7 bases. This CDR3 region has 18 residues. Germline V lookup: CDR1 KGHDR, CDR2 SFDVKD. V trimming: 4 bases; J trimming: 0 bases; junction bases outside the gene matches: 11. The CDR3 coding sequence is TGTGCCACCAGTGAACCCTACGGGGACAGACTCTCCTACAATGAGCAGTTCTTC. This sequence encodes CATSEPYGDRLSYNEQFF.

J is TRBJ2-1 and V is TRBV27, with 8 nucleotides matching TRBD2. The CDR3 totals 16 residues. CDR1 MNHEY and CDR2 SMNVEV come from the germline V gene (reference sequence). V lost 2 bases and J lost 2; bases outside the gene matches: 5. The DNA of the CDR3 is TGTGCCAGCAGTTTACCCCCCGGGAGGGCCTACAATGAGCAGTTCTTC. Protein product: CASSLPPGRAYNEQFF.

Many counts were recorded for this clonotype. The chain combines TRBV20-1 with TRBJ2-7; possible D gene TRBD1, 6 bases. Trimming pared 6 bases from V and 0 bases from J, leaving 12 bases between. Germline CDR1 is DFQATT and CDR2 is SNEGSKA (reference sequence). The CDR3 has 13 residues. CDR3 residues: CSAKDRFSYEQYF. Written as DNA, the CDR3 is TGCAGTGCCAAGGACAGATTCTCCTACGAGCAGTACTTC.

This clonotype has just a few counts. Its ends do not fully match the called genes, so a read error is possible. The chain links TRBV5-1 to TRBJ1-1; no reliable D call. The CDR3 consists of 14 residues. Germline V lookup: CDR1 SGHRS, CDR2 YFSETQ. The DNA for the CDR3 is TGCGCCAGCAGCTTGGCAAGTACGAACACTGAAGCCTTCTTT. Its protein product is CASSLASTNTEAFF.

This chain links TRBV29-1 with TRBJ2-7, with D unresolved. Germline V gene lookup returns CDR1 SQVTM and CDR2 ANQGSEA. V lost 3 bases to trimming and J lost 0 bases, with 6 bases between them. This CDR3 is 12 amino acids long. The CDR3, as DNA: TGCAGCGTTGAGGACGCCTCCTACGAGCAGTACTTC. Protein sequence: CSVEDASYEQYF.

V is TRBV7-9 and J is TRBJ2-1; no reliable D call. V was shortened by 5 bases and J by 7 bases, with 15 bases between the two germline ends. From germline, CDR1 is SEHNR and CDR2 FQNEAQ (reference sequence). The CDR3 has 14 residues. The DNA for the CDR3 is TGTGCCAGCAGCCACCTCGGGCCGACGAATGAGCAGTTCTTC. This sequence encodes CASSHLGPTNEQFF.

This clonotype was seen repeatedly, ten times or more. The chain recombines TRBV5-1 with TRBJ2-3, with D tentatively TRBD1 (6 bases). The CDR3 is 14 amino acids. V lost 4 bases and J lost 5, with 14 bases in between. Germline V gene data show CDR1 as SGHRS and CDR2 as YFSETQ. The CDR3 is CASSPERGRDTQYF. The CDR3 DNA reads as TGCGCCAGCAGCCCAGAAAGGGGGAGAGATACGCAGTATTTT.